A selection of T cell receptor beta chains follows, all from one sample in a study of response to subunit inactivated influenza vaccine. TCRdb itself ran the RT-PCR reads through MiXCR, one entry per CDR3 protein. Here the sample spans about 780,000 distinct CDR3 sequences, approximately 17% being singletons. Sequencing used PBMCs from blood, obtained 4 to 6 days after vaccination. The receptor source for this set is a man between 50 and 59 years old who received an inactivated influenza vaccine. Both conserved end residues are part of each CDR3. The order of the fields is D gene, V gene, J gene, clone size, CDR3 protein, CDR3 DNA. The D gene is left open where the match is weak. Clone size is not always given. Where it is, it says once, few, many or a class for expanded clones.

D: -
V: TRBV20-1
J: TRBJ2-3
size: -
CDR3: CSASRSRGLMPDTQYF
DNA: TGCAGTGCTAGTAGGTCAAGGGGTCTTATGCCAGATACGCAGTATTTT

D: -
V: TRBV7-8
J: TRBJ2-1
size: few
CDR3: CASSFRTGDNEQFF
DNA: TGTGCCAGCAGCTTTCGCACGGGAGACAATGAGCAGTTCTTC

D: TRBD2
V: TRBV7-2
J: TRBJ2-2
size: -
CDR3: CASSIPAGAWSTGELFF
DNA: TGTGCCAGCAGCATTCCAGCGGGAGCTTGGAGCACCGGGGAGCTGTTTTTT

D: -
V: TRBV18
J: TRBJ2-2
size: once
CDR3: CASSPLTLSVNTGELFF
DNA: TGTGCCAGCTCACCTCTTACGTTGTCGGTGAACACCGGGGAGCTGTTTTTT

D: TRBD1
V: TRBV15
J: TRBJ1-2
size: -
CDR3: CATSGTGDGYGYTF
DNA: TGTGCCACCAGCGGTACAGGGGACGGCTATGGCTACACCTTC

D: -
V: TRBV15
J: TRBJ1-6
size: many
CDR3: CATAGDYNSPLHF
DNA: TGTGCCACCGCGGGAGACTATAATTCACCCCTCCACTTT

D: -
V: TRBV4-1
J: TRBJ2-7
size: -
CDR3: CASSPSGAHLGYEQYF
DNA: TGCGCCAGCAGCCCGAGTGGGGCACACCTAGGGTACGAGCAGTACTTC

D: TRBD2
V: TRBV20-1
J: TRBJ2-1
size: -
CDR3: CSARGSGGRATYNEQFF
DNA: TGCAGTGCAAGGGGTAGCGGGGGGCGAGCAACCTACAATGAGCAGTTCTTC

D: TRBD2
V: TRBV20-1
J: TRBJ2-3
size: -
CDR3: CSASSPSGSTDTQYF
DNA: TGCAGTGCTAGTTCGCCTAGCGGCAGCACAGATACGCAGTATTTT

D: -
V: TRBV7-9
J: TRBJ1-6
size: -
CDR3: CASSLETGGDSPLHF
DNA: TGTGCCAGCAGCTTGGAGACAGGAGGGGATTCACCCCTCCACTTT

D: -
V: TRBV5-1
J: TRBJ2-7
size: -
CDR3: CASSLDTGTGTREQYF
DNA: TGCGCCAGCAGCTTGGACACCGGGACTGGTACACGAGAGCAGTACTTC

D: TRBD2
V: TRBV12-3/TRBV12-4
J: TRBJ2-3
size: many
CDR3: CASSSREMNTDTQYF
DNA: TGTGCCAGCAGTTCGCGGGAGATGAACACAGATACGCAGTATTTT

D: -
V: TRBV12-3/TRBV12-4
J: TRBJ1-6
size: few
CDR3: CASSLARADYSPLHF
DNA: TGTGCCAGCAGTTTAGCGCGGGCGGACTATTCACCCCTCCACTTT

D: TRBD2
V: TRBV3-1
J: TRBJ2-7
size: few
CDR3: CASSKLGASGVEQYF
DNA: TGTGCCAGCAGCAAACTTGGAGCTAGCGGCGTCGAGCAGTACTTC

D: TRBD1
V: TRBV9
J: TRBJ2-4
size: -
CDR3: CASSDTGGHIQYF
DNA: TGTGCCAGCAGCGATACAGGGGGTCACATTCAGTACTTC

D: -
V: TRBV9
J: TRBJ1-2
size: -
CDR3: CASSAGHNPNYGYTF
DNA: TGTGCCAGCAGCGCGGGACATAACCCTAACTATGGCTACACCTTC

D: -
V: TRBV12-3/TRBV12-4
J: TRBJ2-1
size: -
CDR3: CASSLTSLGEQFF
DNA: TGTGCCAGCAGTTTAACGTCTCTCGGGGAGCAGTTCTTC

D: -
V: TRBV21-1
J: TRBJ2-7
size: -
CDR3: CASSKALAASYEQYF
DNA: TGTGCCAGCAGCAAAGCGCTAGCGGCAAGCTACGAGCAGTACTTC

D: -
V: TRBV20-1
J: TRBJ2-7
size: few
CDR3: CSARGLVLGEQYF
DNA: TGCAGTGCTAGAGGCCTAGTGTTAGGCGAGCAGTACTTC

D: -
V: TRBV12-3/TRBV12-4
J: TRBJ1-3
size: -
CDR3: CASILRGSGNTIYF
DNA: TGTGCCAGCATCCTAAGGGGGTCTGGAAACACCATATATTTT

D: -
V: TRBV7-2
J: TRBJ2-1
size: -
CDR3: CASSSRGRWDNEQFF
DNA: TGTGCCAGCAGCTCGAGGGGCCGTTGGGACAATGAGCAGTTCTTC

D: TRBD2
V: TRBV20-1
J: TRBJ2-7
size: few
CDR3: CSARSGTSGSYEQYF
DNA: TGCAGTGCTAGGTCCGGGACTAGCGGTTCCTACGAGCAGTACTTC